This T cell receptor (beta chain) originates from a study of vaccination effects on CD4 cells after COVID-19. The assay was immunoSEQ multiplex PCR, and TCRdb's table has in-frame clones only and misses some. Of approximately 26,000 clones listed, about 70% are singletons. This CDR3 has 16 amino acids. The germline gives CDR1 LNHDA, CDR2 SQIVND (reference sequence). V was cut by 7 bases and J by 1 base, with 19 bases left in between. Remarks on this clone: Its antigen is still unknown.

Antigen-specific CD4+ T cells were expanded with viral peptide pools in the ViraFEST assay before sequencing. CD4+ T cell isolation took place after approximately 11 days of culture. Two doses of BNT162b2 or mRNA-1273 vaccine were administered to participants. The chain uses TRBV19 and TRBJ1-1; D gene unclear. Sequenced material: CD4+ T cells from PBMCs cultured with SARS-CoV-2 spike peptides, taken after COVID-19 vaccination. This TCR was sampled from a human donor who received a COVID-19 vaccine. The DNA for the CDR3 is TGTGCCAGTATAGGGTGGGTCAGGAGAACGAACACTGAAGCTTTCTTT. It codes for CASIGWVRRTNTEAFF.